Presented here are 21 T cell receptor beta chains from one specimen sequenced in a study of blood T cell repertoires in COVID-19. Some clones are missing from TCRdb's copy, which holds only in-frame ones; the method was immunoSEQ multiplex PCR. Of approximately 50,000 clones listed, more than 75% are singletons. Sequenced: peripheral blood. The receptor set was obtained from a human donor in a cohort sampled during active COVID-19.

This chain uses TRBV11-2 with TRBJ1-1; D ambiguous. The V end was cut by 1 base, the J end by 5 bases, with 5 bases between. The CDR3 covers 12 residues. Germline loops: CDR1 SGHAT, CDR2 FQNNGV. The CDR3 bases are TGTGCCAGCAGCTTAGTTAGAACTGAAGCTTTCTTT. Its translation is CASSLVRTEAFF.

J is TRBJ1-5 and V is TRBV6-5; TRBD1 matches at 8 bases. CDR1 and CDR2 from the germline V gene are MNHEY and SVGAGI. The CDR3 sequence is 15 residues long. V shed 5 bases, J shed 2 bases, and the junction held 5 bases outside the gene matches. This CDR3 is CASSPLTGGNQPQHF. The CDR3 nucleotides are TGTGCCAGCAGTCCACTGACAGGGGGCAATCAGCCCCAGCATTTT.

The chain's CDR3 is CAWSISRGPGEQYF. Written as DNA, the CDR3 is TGTGCCTGGAGTATTAGTAGGGGGCCGGGGGAGCAGTACTTC. The V gene is TRBV30, the J gene TRBJ2-7; 7 positions match TRBD1. Germline CDR1 GTSNPN, CDR2 SVGIG (reference sequence). Trimming took 2 bases from V and 7 from J; bases not matched to a gene: 11. The CDR3 is 14 residues long.

V usage is TRBV9 and J usage is TRBJ2-7, with TRBD1 matching over 8 bases. This CDR3 comprises 14 residues. V dropped 2 bases and J dropped 6; count of bases not matched to a gene: 7. Germline V lookup: CDR1 SGDLS, CDR2 YYNGEE. The CDR3 sequence: CASSVGQGAGEQYF. The DNA of the CDR3 is TGTGCCAGCAGCGTTGGTCAGGGGGCCGGCGAGCAGTACTTC.

CDR3 region: CASSSGQGGTEAFF. The CDR3 coding sequence is TGTGCCAGCAGTTCCGGACAGGGCGGGACTGAAGCTTTCTTT. The chain joins TRBV3-1 (or the pseudogene TRBV3-2) to TRBJ1-1; 8 bases map to TRBD1. Germline trimming cut 6 bases from V and 5 bases from J; bases unmatched to any gene: 8. The CDR3 has 14 residues. Germline V gene data show CDR1 as LGHDT and CDR2 as YNNKEL (reference sequence).

The rearrangement uses TRBV7-9 and TRBJ2-2; the D gene is possibly TRBD1 (5 bases). The germline V and J ends were trimmed by 1 base and 6 bases, with 12 bases remaining between them. Germline CDR1 is SEHNR and CDR2 is FQNEAQ (reference sequence). This CDR3 spans 15 amino acids. The DNA for the CDR3 is TGTGCCAGCAGCTTAGTTAGGGGTGTCTCCGGGGAGCTGTTTTTT. This encodes CASSLVRGVSGELFF.

The V call is TRBV18, the J call TRBJ1-3; TRBD1 might be the D (6 bases). The CDR3 totals 15 residues. Germline-derived CDR1 and CDR2 are KGHSH and LQKENI. Trimming shortened V by 0 bases and J by 4 bases, and 10 bases separated the two germline ends. CDR3 sequence: CASSPPGGSGNTIYF. CDR3 DNA sequence: TGTGCCAGCTCACCACCAGGGGGATCCGGAAACACCATATATTTT.

This clone was seen only a few times. The chain uses TRBV3-1 (or the pseudogene TRBV3-2) and TRBJ1-3; TRBD1 matches at 8 bases. This CDR3 is 14 amino acids long. Germline-derived CDR1 and CDR2 are LGHDT and YNNKEL (reference sequence). V dropped 4 bases and J dropped 2; count of bases not matched to a gene: 1. The CDR3 nucleotides read TGTGCCAGCAGCCTGACAGGGGCTGGAAACACCATATATTTT. It codes for CASSLTGAGNTIYF.

The sample holds one count of this clone. CDR3 region: CASTRDRGGEKLFF. The DNA of the CDR3 is TGTGCCAGCACCCGAGACAGGGGCGGTGAAAAACTGTTTTTT. The chain employs TRBV2 and TRBJ1-4, with 8 positions matching TRBD1. With 7 bases clipped from V and 7 bases from J, the junction kept 8 bases outside the gene matches. The V gene's germline CDR1 is SNHLY and CDR2 FYNNEI. The CDR3 length is 14 residues. The full variable domain, rest sourced from reference TRBV2 and TRBJ1-4, is EPEVTQTPSHQVTQMGQEVILRCVPISNHLYFYWYRQILGQKVEFLVSFYNNEISEKSEIFDDQFSVERPDGSNFTLKIRSTKLEDSAMYFCASTRDRGGEKLFFGSGTQLSVL.

The chain uses TRBV7-9 and TRBJ2-7, with 8 bases matching TRBD2. CDR3 length: 12 residues. Germline values: CDR1 SEHNR, CDR2 FQNEAQ (reference sequence). Trimming took 5 bases from V and 5 from J; bases not matched to a gene: 2. CDR3 protein: CASSLGGDEQYF. The CDR3 DNA is TGTGCCAGCAGCCTCGGGGGGGACGAGCAGTACTTC. The whole variable domain, remainder taken from reference TRBV7-9 and TRBJ2-7, is DTGVSQNPRHKITKRGQNVTFRCDPISEHNRLYWYRQTLGQGPEFLTYFQNEAQLEKSRLLSDRFSAERPKGSFSTLEIQRTEQGDSAMYLCASSLGGDEQYFGPGTRLTVT.

The CDR3 is CASSYNSGRARLLDEQFF. The CDR3 DNA follows: TGTGCCAGCAGCTACAATAGCGGGAGGGCCCGTTTGTTGGATGAGCAGTTCTTC. J is TRBJ2-1 and V is TRBV5-6; 11 nucleotides align to TRBD2. CDR1 SGHDT and CDR2 YYEEEE come from the germline V gene. The J segment lost 8 bases and the V segment lost 3 bases, leaving 16 bases of the junction unmatched. This CDR3 is built from 18 residues.

This chain connects TRBV11-2 to TRBJ2-6; D might be TRBD2 (6 bases). Germline loops: CDR1 SGHAT, CDR2 FQNNGV. The CDR3 contains 18 residues. Trimming cost V 2 bases and J 0 bases, with 14 bases left between them. The CDR3 nucleotides read TGTGCCAGCAGCTTACGGACTAAGCCCCTCTCTGGGGCCAACGTCCTGACTTTC. The encoded protein is CASSLRTKPLSGANVLTF. The whole variable domain, filled in from reference TRBV11-2 and TRBJ2-6, reads EAGVAQSPRYKIIEKRQSVAFWCNPISGHATLYWYQQILGQGPKLLIQFQNNGVVDDSQLPKDRFSAERLKGVDSTLKIQPAKLEDSAVYLCASSLRTKPLSGANVLTFGAGSRLTVL.

This clone was detected only once. V is TRBV28 and J is TRBJ1-1; TRBD1 agrees at 7 bases. This CDR3 comprises 15 residues. Germline lookup yields CDR1 MDHEN and CDR2 SYDVKM. V gave up 6 bases and J gave up 0 bases; unmatched junction bases: 7. This chain's CDR3 is CASRALDRMNTEAFF. In nucleotides, the CDR3 is TGTGCCAGCAGGGCGTTGGACAGGATGAACACTGAAGCTTTCTTT.

J is TRBJ1-3 and V is TRBV2, with TRBD1 as a possible D gene (6 bases). V shed 5 bases and J shed 2 bases, with 13 bases lying between them. The CDR3 consists of 15 residues. Germline lookup yields CDR1 SNHLY and CDR2 FYNNEI. The CDR3 sequence: CASSRDTGPGNTIYF. The CDR3 DNA reads TGTGCCAGCAGTCGGGACACAGGACCTGGAAACACCATATATTTT.

V and J are TRBV18 and TRBJ2-7, with 8 nucleotides matching TRBD2. The CDR3 sequence is 15 residues long. The V and J ends lost 3 bases and 5 bases, in that order; junction bases with no gene match: 9. CDR1 is KGHSH and CDR2 is LQKENI in the germline V gene. The CDR3 loop is CASSPRIAGKDEQYF. The CDR3 DNA reads TGTGCCAGCTCACCTCGAATAGCGGGAAAGGACGAGCAGTACTTC.

This chain connects TRBV7-9 to TRBJ1-6; 7 bases are a match to TRBD1. This CDR3 spans 15 amino acids. Losses at the gene ends were 3 bases for V and 10 bases for J; bases not matched to a gene: 9. Germline assignment: CDR1 SEHNR and CDR2 FQNEAQ (reference sequence). In nucleotides, the CDR3 is TGTGCCAGCAGCTTTACAGGGGCCGTTGGATCACCCCTCCACTTT. It is translated as CASSFTGAVGSPLHF. Variable domain in full (rest from reference TRBV7-9 and TRBJ1-6): DTGVSQNPRHKITKRGQNVTFRCDPISEHNRLYWYRQTLGQGPEFLTYFQNEAQLEKSRLLSDRFSAERPKGSFSTLEIQRTEQGDSAMYLCASSFTGAVGSPLHFGNGTRLTVT.

The chain carries TRBV25-1 and TRBJ1-6, with 8 nucleotides matching TRBD1. The V gene end was trimmed by 5 bases and the J gene end by 9 bases; junction bases not matched to a gene: 9. The germline V gene encodes CDR1 MGHDK and CDR2 SYGVNS. The CDR3 extends over 15 amino acids. CDR3 in amino acids: CASSRSGGFFSPLHF. The DNA of the CDR3 is TGTGCCAGCAGTCGTTCAGGGGGCTTCTTTTCACCCCTCCACTTT.

V gene TRBV7-9 combines with J gene TRBJ1-1; TRBD1 matches at 7 bases. Germline V gene lookup returns CDR1 SEHNR and CDR2 FQNEAQ (reference sequence). The J segment lost 13 bases and the V segment lost 5 bases, leaving 13 bases of the junction unmatched. CDR3 size: 13 residues. The CDR3 is CASSPSSGTAGFF. CDR3 in DNA: TGTGCCAGCAGCCCATCCTCCGGGACAGCGGGTTTCTTT.

The V call is TRBV28, the J call TRBJ1-1; D is possibly TRBD1 (6 bases). The CDR3 totals 13 residues. The ends were cut back, 8 bases at V and 2 bases at J, with 12 bases in the middle. CDR1 and CDR2 (germline): MDHEN, SYDVKM. The CDR3 reads CASHRQANTEAFF. In DNA, the CDR3 is TGTGCCAGCCACCGACAGGCCAACACTGAAGCTTTCTTT.

The J gene is TRBJ2-5, the V gene TRBV29-1; maybe TRBD1 (5 bases). The CDR3 is 13 residues long. From germline, CDR1 is SQVTM and CDR2 ANQGSEA. Trimming shortened V by 6 bases and J by 3 bases, and 14 bases separated the two germline ends. The chain's CDR3 is CSVLRGLEETQYF. CDR3 coding DNA: TGCAGCGTCCTAAGGGGTCTCGAAGAGACCCAGTACTTC.

The chain joins TRBV9 to TRBJ1-1, with D tentatively TRBD1 (6 bases). The CDR3 has 14 residues. Germline V CDR1 and CDR2: SGDLS, YYNGEE. V gave up 6 bases and J gave up 1 base, with 13 bases separating them. The CDR3 loop reads CASTDGQTNTEAFF. The CDR3 DNA follows: TGTGCCAGCACCGACGGACAGACGAACACTGAAGCTTTCTTT.